The following is a T cell receptor (beta chain) sequence with its context. What it binds is not known. Other DNA sequences in the same sample also yield this CDR3. Repertoires were generated with immunoSEQ multiplex PCR, while TCRdb's copy carries only in-frame clones and drops some. The table records some 41,000 clones, around 87% of them present only once. The germline gives CDR1 MNHNS, CDR2 SASEGT. Trimming pared 6 bases from V and 0 bases from J, leaving 9 bases between. The CDR3 totals 14 residues. Patients were excluded for autoimmune disease history or systemic immunosuppression. Peripheral blood came from all dose cohorts at three timepoints. This record comes from a study of OX40 agonist ivuxolimab in advanced cancers. Findings and limits, study-wide: A proportion of nonresponders additionally exhibited low normalized T-cell clonal expansion.

This TCR was recovered from an adult with an advanced solid tumor such as melanoma, head and neck, liver or kidney cancer. The chain recombines TRBV6-1 with TRBJ1-5; D possibly corresponds to TRBD1 (5 bases). The sequenced sample was CD4+ or CD8+ T cells sorted from blood, obtained in a trial of the OX40 agonist ivuxolimab. CDR3 sequence reads: CASSLQDSNQPQHF. CDR3 bases: TGTGCCAGCAGCCTACAGGATAGCAATCAGCCCCAGCATTTT.